This T cell receptor beta chain was retrieved from a study of Ad26.COV2.S vaccination and SARS-CoV-2 variants. Only in-frame clones appear in the TCRdb table, and some are missing; sequencing was by immunoSEQ multiplex PCR. Altogether about 350,000 clones are present, 80% to 90% being singletons, with the ten largest covering 9.5% to 12%. Germline V CDR1 and CDR2: LNHDA, SQIVND (reference sequence). The CDR3 spans 13 residues. V shed 5 bases, J shed 8 bases, and the junction held 3 bases outside the gene matches. Sample treatment: around 19 received Ad26.COV2.S at low or high dose, single or two shots; several received placebo; per-sample allocation not given. Samples were taken on day 63 after the first vaccine or placebo injection.

V and J are TRBV19 and TRBJ1-4, with 9 bases fitting TRBD1. This TCR was sampled from a person between 18 and 65 years old who received the Ad26.COV2.S COVID-19 vaccine or a placebo. This sample comprised peripheral blood, obtained in a trial of Ad26.COV2.S vaccine versus placebo. The CDR3 sequence is CASSGQGWEKLFF. CDR3 coding DNA: TGTGCCAGTAGTGGACAGGGGTGGGAAAAACTGTTTTTT.